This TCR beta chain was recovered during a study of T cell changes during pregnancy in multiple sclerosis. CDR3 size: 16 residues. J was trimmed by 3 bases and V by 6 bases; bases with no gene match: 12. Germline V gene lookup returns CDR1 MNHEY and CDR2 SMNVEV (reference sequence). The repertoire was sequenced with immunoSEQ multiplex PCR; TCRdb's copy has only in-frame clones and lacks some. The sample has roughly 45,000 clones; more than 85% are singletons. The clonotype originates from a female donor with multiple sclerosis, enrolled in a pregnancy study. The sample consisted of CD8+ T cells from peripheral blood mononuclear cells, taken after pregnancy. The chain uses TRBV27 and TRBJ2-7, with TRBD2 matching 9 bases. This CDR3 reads CASSLNLGGGVYEQYF. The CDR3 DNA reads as TGTGCCAGCAGCCTAAACCTCGGCGGGGGGGTCTACGAGCAGTACTTC.